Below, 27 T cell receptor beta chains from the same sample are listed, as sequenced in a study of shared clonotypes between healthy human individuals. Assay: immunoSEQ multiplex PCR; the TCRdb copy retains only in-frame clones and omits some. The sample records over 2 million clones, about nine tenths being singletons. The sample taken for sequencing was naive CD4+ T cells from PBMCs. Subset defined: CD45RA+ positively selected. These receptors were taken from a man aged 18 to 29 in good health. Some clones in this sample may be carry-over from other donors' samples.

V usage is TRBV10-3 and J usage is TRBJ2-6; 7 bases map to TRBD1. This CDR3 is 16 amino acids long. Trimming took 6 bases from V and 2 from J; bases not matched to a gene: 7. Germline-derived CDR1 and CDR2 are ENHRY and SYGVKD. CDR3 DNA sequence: TGTGCCATCAGGGGGACCAGGGGGACTGGGGCCAACGTCCTGACTTTC. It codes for CAIRGTRGTGANVLTF.

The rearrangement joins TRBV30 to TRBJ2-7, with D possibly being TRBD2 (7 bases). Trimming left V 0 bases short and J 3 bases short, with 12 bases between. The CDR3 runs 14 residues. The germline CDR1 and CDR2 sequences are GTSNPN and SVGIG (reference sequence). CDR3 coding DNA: TGTGCCTGGAGTGTAATCGGGGGGCTCTACGAGCAGTACTTC. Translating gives CAWSVIGGLYEQYF.

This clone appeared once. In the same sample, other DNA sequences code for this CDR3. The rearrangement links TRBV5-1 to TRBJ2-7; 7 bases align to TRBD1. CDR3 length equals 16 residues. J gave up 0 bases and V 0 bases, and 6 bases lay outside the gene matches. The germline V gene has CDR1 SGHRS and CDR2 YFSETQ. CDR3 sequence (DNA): TGCGCCAGCAGCTTGGTGGCAGGGGGTCTCTCCTACGAGCAGTACTTC. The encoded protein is CASSLVAGGLSYEQYF.

The CDR3 DNA sequence: TGTGCCAGCAGCCGGACTAGCGGGAGGGCTGGAGATACGCAGTATTTT. It is translated as CASSRTSGRAGDTQYF. This chain connects TRBV7-2 to TRBJ2-3, with 15 bases fitting TRBD2. The V gene end was trimmed by 5 bases and the J gene end by 5 bases; junction bases not matched to a gene: 5. The CDR3 contains 16 residues. Germline lookup yields CDR1 SGHTA and CDR2 FQGNSA.

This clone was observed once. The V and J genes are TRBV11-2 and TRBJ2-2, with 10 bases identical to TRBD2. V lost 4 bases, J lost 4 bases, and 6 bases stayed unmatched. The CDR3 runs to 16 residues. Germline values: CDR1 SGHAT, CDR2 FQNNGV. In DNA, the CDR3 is TGTGCCAGCAGCTCATTAGCGGGAGGAGGCACCGGGGAGCTGTTTTTT. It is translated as CASSSLAGGGTGELFF.

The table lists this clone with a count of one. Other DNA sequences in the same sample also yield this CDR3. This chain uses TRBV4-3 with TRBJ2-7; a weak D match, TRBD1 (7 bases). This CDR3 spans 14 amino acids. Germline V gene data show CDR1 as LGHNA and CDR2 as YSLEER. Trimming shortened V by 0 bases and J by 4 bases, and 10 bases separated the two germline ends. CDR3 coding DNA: TGCGCCAGCAGCCAAGACAGGGGGAGGTACGAGCAGTACTTC. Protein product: CASSQDRGRYEQYF.

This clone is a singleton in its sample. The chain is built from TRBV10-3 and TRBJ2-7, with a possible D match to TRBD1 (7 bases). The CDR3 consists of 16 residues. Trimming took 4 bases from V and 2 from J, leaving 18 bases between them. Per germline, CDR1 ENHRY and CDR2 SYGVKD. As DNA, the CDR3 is TGTGCCATCAGTGGGCACGGACAGGAGGGGCCCTACGAGCAGTACTTC. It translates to CAISGHGQEGPYEQYF.

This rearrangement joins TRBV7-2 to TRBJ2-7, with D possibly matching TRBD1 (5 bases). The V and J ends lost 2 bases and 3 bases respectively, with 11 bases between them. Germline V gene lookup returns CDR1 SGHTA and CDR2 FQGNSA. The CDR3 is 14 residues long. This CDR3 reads CASSLQGSGYEQYF. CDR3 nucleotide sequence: TGTGCCAGCAGCTTACAGGGATCGGGCTACGAGCAGTACTTC.

In nucleotides, the CDR3 is TGTGCCAGCAGCCACGGGCCGTACGGGGAGCTGTTTTTT. It is translated as CASSHGPYGELFF. The chain has TRBV11-3 and TRBJ2-2; D unclear. Germline V gives CDR1 SGHNT, CDR2 YENEEA. The length of the CDR3 is 13 residues. V dropped 5 bases and J dropped 7 bases, with 11 bases sitting between them.

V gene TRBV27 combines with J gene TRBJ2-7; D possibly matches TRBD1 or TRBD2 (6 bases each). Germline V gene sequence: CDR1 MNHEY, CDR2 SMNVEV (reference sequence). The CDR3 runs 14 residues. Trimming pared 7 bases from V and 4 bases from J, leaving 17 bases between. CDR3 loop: CASIAYGGGYEQYF. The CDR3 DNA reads TGTGCCAGCATCGCCTACGGGGGCGGATACGAGCAGTACTTC.

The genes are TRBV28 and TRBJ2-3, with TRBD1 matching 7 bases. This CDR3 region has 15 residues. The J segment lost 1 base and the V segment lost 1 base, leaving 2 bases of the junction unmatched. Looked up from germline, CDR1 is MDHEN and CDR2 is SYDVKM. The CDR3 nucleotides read TGTGCCAGCAGTTTATTAGGACAGGGCACAGATACGCAGTATTTT. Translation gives CASSLLGQGTDTQYF.

The CDR3 bases are TGTGCCAGCAGTCCCTCGGACAGGGAGGCCTACGAGCAGTACTTC. Residues: CASSPSDREAYEQYF. The chain joins TRBV28 to TRBJ2-7; 8 positions match TRBD1. Per germline, CDR1 MDHEN and CDR2 SYDVKM. V gave up 5 bases and J gave up 2 bases; unmatched junction bases: 8. There are 15 residues in the CDR3.

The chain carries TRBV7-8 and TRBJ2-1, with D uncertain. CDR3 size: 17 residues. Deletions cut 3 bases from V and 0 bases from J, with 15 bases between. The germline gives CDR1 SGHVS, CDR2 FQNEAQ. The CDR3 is CASSFGSGSSSYNEQFF. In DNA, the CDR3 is TGTGCCAGCAGCTTTGGGTCCGGATCGAGCTCCTACAATGAGCAGTTCTTC.

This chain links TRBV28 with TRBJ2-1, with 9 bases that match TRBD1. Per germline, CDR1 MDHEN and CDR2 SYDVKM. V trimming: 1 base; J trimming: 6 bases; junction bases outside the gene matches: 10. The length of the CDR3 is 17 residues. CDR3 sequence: CASSLFAGTGSFNEQFF. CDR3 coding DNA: TGTGCCAGCAGTTTATTCGCAGGGACAGGGTCGTTCAATGAGCAGTTCTTC.

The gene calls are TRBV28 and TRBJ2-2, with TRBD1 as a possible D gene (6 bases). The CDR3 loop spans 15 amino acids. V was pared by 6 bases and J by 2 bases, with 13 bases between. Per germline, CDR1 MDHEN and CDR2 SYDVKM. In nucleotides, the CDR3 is TGTGCCAGCAGCTATACAGGGACCAACACCGGGGAGCTGTTTTTT. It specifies CASSYTGTNTGELFF.

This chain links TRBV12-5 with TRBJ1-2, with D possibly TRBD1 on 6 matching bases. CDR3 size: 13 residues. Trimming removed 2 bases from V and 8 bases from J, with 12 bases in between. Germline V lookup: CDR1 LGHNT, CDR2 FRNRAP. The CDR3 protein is CASGLLGGRGYTF. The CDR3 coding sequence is TGTGCTAGTGGTTTGTTGGGGGGCAGGGGCTACACCTTC.

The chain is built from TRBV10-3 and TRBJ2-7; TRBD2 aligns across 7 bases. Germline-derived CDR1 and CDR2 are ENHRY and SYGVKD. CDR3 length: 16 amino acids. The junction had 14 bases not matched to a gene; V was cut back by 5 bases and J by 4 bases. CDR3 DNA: TGTGCCATCAGTCCCCGCGTGAGTAGCGGGTGGTACGAGCAGTACTTC. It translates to CAISPRVSSGWYEQYF.

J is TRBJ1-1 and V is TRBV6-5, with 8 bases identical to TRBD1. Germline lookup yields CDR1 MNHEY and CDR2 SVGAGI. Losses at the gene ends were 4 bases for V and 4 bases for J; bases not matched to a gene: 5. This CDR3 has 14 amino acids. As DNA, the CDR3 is TGTGCCAGCAGTTGGGACAGGTTCGTCACTGAAGCTTTCTTT. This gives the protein CASSWDRFVTEAFF.

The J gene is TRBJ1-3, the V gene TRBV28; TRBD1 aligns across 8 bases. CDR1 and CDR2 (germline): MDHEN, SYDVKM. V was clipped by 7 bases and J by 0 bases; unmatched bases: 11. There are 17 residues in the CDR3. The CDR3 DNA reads TGTGCCAGCACGCCAGGGGGCACCGTCTACTCTGGAAACACCATATATTTT. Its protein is CASTPGGTVYSGNTIYF.

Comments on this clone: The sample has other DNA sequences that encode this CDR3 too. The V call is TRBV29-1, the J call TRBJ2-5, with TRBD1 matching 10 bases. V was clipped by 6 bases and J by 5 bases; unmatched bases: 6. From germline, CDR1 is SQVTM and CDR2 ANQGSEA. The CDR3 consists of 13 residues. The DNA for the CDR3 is TGCAGCGTCCGGGACAGGGGACGCGAGACCCAGTACTTC. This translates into CSVRDRGRETQYF.

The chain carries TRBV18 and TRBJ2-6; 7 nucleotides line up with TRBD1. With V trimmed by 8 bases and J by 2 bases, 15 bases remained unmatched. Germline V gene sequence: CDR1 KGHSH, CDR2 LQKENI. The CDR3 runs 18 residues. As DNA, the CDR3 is TGTGCCAGCCGCACCGGCCGAGCGCAGGGGGCTGGGGCCAACGTCCTGACTTTC. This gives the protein CASRTGRAQGAGANVLTF.

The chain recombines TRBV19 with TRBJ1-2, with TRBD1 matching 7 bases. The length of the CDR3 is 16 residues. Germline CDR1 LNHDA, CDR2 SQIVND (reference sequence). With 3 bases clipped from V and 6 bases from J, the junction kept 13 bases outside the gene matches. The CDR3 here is CASSIAPTGAGNGYTF. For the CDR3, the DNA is TGTGCCAGTAGTATCGCCCCCACAGGGGCTGGCAATGGCTACACCTTC.

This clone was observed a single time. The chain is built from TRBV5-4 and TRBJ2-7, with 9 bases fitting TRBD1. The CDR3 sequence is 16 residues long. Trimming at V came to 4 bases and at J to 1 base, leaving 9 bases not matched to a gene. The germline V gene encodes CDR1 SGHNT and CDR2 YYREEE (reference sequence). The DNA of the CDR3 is TGTGCCAGCAGCCCACCCCCGGGGACAGGGTCCTACGAGCAGTACTTC. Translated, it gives CASSPPPGTGSYEQYF.

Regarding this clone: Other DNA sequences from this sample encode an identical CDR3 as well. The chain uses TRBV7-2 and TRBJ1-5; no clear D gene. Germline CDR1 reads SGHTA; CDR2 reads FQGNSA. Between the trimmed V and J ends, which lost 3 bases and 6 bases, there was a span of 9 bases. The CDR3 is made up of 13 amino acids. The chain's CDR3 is CASSLDGGQPQHF. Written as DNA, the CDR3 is TGTGCCAGCAGCTTGGATGGTGGTCAGCCCCAGCATTTT. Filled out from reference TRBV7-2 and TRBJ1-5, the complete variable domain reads GAGVSQSPSNKVTEKGKDVELRCDPISGHTALYWYRQSLGQGLEFLIYFQGNSAPDKSGLPSDRFSAERTGGSVSTLTIQRTQQEDSAVYLCASSLDGGQPQHFGDGTRLSIL.

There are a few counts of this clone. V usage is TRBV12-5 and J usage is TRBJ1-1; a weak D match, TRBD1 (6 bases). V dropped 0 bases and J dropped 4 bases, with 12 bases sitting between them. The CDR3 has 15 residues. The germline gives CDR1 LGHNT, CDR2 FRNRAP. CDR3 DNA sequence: TGTGCTAGTGGTTTGGTATTACAGGGTGGCACTGAAGCTTTCTTT. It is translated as CASGLVLQGGTEAFF.

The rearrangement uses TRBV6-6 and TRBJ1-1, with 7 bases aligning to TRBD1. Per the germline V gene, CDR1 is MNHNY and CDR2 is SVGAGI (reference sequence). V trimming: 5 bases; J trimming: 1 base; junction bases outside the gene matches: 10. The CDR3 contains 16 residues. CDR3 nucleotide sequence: TGTGCCAGCAGTCCCCCGGGACAGAGATCGAACACTGAAGCTTTCTTT. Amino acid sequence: CASSPPGQRSNTEAFF.

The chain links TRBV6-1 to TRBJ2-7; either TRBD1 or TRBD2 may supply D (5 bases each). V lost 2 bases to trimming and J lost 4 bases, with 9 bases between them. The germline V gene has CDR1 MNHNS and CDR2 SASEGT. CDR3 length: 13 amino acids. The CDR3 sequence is CASSEMRGYEQYF. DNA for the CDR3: TGTGCCAGCAGTGAAATGAGGGGTTACGAGCAGTACTTC.